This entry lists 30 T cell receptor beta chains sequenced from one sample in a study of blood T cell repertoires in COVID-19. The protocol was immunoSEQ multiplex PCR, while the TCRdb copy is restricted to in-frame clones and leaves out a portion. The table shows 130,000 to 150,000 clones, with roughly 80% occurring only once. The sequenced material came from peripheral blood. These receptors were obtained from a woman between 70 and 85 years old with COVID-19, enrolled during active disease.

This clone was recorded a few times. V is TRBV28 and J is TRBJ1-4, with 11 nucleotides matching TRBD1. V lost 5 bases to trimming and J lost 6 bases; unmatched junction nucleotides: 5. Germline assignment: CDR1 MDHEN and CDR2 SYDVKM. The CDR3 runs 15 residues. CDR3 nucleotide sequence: TGTGCCAGCAGTCTCCGGGACAGGGGGGATGAAAAACTGTTTTTT. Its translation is CASSLRDRGDEKLFF.

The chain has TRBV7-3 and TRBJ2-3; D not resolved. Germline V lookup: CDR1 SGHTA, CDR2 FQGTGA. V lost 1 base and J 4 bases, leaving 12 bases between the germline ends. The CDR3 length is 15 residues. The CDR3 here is CASSLRSPEADTQYF. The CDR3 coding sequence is TGTGCCAGCAGCTTAAGGTCCCCCGAGGCAGATACGCAGTATTTT.

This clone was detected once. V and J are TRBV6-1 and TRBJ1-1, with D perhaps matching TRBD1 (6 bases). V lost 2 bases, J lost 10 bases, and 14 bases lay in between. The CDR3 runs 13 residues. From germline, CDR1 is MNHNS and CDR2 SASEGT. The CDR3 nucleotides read TGTGCCAGCAGTGAACTATATGGCAGGGGAGCTTTCTTT. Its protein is CASSELYGRGAFF.

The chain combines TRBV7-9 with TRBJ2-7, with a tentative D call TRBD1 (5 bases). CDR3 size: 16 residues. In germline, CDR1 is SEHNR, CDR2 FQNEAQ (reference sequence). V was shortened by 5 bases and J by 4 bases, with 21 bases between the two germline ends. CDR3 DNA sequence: TGTGCCAGCAGCCCACCACCGCAGGGTCCTAGTTACGAGCAGTACTTC. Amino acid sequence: CASSPPPQGPSYEQYF.

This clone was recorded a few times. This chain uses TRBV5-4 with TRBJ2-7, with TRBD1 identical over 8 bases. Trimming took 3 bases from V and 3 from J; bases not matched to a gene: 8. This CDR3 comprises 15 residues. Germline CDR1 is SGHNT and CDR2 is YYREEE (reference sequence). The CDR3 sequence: CASSSAGTGRYEQYF. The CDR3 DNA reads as TGTGCCAGCAGCTCCGCCGGGACAGGCCGCTACGAGCAGTACTTC.

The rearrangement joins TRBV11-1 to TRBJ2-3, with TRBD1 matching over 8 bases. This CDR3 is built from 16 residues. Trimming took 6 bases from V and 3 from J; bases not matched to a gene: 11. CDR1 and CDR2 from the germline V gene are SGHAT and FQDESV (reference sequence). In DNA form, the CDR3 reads TGTGCCAGCAGACTAGGACGGGACAGGTGGACAGATACGCAGTATTTT. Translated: CASRLGRDRWTDTQYF.

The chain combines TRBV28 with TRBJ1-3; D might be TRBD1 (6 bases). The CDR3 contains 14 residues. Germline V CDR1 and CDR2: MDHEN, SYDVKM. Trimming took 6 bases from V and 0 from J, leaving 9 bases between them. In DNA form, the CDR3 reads TGTGCCAGCAGGCAGGGGTACTCTGGAAACACCATATATTTT. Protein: CASRQGYSGNTIYF.

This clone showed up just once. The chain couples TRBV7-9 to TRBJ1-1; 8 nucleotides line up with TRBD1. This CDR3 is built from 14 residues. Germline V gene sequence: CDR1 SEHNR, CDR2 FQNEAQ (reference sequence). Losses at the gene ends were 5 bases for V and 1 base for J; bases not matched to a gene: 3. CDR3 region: CASSPDRGNTEAFF. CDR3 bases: TGTGCCAGCAGCCCTGACAGGGGGAACACTGAAGCTTTCTTT. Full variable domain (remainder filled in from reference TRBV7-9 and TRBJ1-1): DTGVSQNPRHKITKRGQNVTFRCDPISEHNRLYWYRQTLGQGPEFLTYFQNEAQLEKSRLLSDRFSAERPKGSFSTLEIQRTEQGDSAMYLCASSPDRGNTEAFFGQGTRLTVV.

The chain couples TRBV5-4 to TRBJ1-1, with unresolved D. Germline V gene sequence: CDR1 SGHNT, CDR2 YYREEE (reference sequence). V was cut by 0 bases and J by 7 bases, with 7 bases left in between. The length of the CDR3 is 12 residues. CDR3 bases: TGTGCCAGCAGCTTGGATGCCAGTGAAGCTTTCTTT. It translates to CASSLDASEAFF.

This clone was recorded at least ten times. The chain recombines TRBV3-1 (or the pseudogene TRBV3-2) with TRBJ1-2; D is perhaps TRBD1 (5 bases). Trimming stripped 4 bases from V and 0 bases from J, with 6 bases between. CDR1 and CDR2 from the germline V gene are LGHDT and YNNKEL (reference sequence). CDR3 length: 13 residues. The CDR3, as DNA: TGTGCCAGCAGCCCCAGGGCTAACTATGGCTACACCTTC. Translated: CASSPRANYGYTF.

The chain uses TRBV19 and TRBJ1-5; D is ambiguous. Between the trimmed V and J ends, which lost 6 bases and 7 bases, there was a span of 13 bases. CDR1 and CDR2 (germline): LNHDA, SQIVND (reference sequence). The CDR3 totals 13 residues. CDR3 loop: CASRPRMEQPQHF. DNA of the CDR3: TGTGCCAGTAGACCCCGAATGGAGCAGCCCCAGCATTTT.

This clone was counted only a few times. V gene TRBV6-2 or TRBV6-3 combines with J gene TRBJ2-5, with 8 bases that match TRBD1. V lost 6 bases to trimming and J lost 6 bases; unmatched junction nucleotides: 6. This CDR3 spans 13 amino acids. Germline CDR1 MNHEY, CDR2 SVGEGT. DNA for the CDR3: TGTGCCAGCAGCAACGACAGGGGAAAGACCCAGTACTTC. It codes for CASSNDRGKTQYF.

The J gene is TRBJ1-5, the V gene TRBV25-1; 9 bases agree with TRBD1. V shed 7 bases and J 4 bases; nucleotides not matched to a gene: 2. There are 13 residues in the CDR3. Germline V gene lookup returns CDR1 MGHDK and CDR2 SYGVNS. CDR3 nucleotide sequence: TGTGCCAGCACAGGACAGGGGAATCAGCCCCAGCATTTT. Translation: CASTGQGNQPQHF.

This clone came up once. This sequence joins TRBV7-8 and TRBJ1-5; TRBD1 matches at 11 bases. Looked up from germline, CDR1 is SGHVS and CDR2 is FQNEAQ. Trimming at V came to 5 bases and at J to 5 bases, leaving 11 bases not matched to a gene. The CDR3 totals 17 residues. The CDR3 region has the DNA TGTGCCAGCAGCCCTGGGGGGGACAGGGGGACCCATCAGCCCCAGCATTTT. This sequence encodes CASSPGGDRGTHQPQHF.

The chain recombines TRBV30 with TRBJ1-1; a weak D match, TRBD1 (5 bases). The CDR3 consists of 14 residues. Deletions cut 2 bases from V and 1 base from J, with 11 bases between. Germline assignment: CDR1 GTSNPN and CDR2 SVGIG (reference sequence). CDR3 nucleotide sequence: TGTGCCTGGAGTCAACGGGGGGAGAACACTGAAGCTTTCTTT. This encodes CAWSQRGENTEAFF. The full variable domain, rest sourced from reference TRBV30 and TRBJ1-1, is SQTIHQWPATLVQPVGSPLSLECTVEGTSNPNLYWYRQAAGRGLQLLFYSVGIGQISSEVPQNLSASRPQDRQFILSSKKLLLSDSGFYLCAWSQRGENTEAFFGQGTRLTVV.

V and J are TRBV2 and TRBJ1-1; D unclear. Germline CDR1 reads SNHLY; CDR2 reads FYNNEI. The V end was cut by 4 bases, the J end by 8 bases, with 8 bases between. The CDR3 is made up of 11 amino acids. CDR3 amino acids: CASSGQIEAFF. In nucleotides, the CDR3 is TGTGCCAGCAGTGGACAAATCGAAGCTTTCTTT.

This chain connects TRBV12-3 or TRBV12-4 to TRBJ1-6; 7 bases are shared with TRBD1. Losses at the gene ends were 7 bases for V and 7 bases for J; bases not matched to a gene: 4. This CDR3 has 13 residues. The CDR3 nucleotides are TGTGCCAGCACCGGGACAGCGAATTCACCCCTCCACTTT. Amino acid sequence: CASTGTANSPLHF.

The CDR3 DNA reads as TGTGCCAGCAGCTTAGCAGGGGCGCAAGGCTACACCTTC. This gives the protein CASSLAGAQGYTF. The chain couples TRBV7-9 to TRBJ1-2, with a possible D match to TRBD1 (5 bases). Germline V lookup: CDR1 SEHNR, CDR2 FQNEAQ (reference sequence). The CDR3 loop spans 13 amino acids. Trimming pared 0 bases from V and 8 bases from J, leaving 10 bases between.

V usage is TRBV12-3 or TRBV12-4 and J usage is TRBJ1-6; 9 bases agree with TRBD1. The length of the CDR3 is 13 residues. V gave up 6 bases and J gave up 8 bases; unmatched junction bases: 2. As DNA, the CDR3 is TGTGCCAGCAGCCGGGACAGGGATTCACCCCTCCACTTT. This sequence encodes CASSRDRDSPLHF.

The CDR3 region has the DNA TGTGCCAGCAGTGGGGGACTAGCGGGGACCACAGATACGCAGTATTTT. Residues: CASSGGLAGTTDTQYF. This chain joins TRBV6-1 and TRBJ2-3, with 13 nucleotides matching TRBD2. Germline V gene lookup returns CDR1 MNHNS and CDR2 SASEGT. V was clipped by 4 bases and J by 2 bases; unmatched bases: 3. CDR3 length equals 16 residues.

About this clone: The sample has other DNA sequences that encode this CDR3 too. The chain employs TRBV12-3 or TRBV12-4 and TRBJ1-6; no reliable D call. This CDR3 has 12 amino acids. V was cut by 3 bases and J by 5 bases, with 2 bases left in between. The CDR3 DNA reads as TGTGCCAGCAGTTTCAATAATTCACCCCTCCACTTT. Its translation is CASSFNNSPLHF.

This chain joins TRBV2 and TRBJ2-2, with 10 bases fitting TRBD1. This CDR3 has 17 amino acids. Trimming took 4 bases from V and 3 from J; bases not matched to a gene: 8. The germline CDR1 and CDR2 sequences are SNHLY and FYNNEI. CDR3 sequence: CASSGPTGGLDTGELFF. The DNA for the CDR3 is TGTGCCAGCAGTGGACCGACAGGGGGCTTGGACACCGGGGAGCTGTTTTTT.

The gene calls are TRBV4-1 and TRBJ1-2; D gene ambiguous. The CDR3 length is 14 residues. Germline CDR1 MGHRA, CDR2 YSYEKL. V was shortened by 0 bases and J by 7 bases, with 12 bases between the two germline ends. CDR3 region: CASSQDTEMSGYTF. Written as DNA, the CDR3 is TGCGCCAGCAGCCAAGATACAGAAATGAGTGGCTACACCTTC.

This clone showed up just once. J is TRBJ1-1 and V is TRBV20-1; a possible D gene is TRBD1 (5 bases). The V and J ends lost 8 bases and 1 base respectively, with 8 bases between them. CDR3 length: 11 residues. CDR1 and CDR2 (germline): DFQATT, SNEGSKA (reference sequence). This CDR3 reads CSYTGNTEAFF. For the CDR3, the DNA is TGCAGTTATACAGGGAACACTGAAGCTTTCTTT.

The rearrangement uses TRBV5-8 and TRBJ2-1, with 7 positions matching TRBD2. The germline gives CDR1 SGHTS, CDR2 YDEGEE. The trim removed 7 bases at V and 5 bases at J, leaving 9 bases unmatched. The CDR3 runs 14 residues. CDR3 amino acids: CASAWVGLNNEQFF. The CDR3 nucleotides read TGTGCCAGCGCATGGGTGGGACTAAACAATGAGCAGTTCTTC.

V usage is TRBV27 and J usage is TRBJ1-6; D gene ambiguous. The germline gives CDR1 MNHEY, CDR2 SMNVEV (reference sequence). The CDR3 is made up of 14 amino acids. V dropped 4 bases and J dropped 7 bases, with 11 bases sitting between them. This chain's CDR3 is CASSSRLKNSPLHF. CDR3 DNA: TGTGCCAGCAGTTCCAGGCTAAAGAATTCACCCCTCCACTTT.

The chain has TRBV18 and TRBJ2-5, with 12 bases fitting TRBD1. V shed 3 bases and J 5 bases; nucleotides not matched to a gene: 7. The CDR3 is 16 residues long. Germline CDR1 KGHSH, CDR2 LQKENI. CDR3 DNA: TGTGCCAGCTCACCGCGGGACAGGGGGCTTTGGGAGACCCAGTACTTC. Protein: CASSPRDRGLWETQYF.

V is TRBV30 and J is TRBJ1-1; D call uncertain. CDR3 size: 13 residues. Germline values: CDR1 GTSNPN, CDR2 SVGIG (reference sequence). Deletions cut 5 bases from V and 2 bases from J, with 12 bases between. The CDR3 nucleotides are TGTGCCTGGGACCGCGGCCCAAACACTGAAGCTTTCTTT. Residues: CAWDRGPNTEAFF.

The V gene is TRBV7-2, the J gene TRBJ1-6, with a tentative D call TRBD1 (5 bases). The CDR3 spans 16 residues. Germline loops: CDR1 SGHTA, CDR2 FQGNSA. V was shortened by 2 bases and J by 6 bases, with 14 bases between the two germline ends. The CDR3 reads CASSLNPAGTNSPLHF. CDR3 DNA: TGTGCCAGCAGCTTAAACCCAGCGGGGACTAATTCACCCCTCCACTTT.

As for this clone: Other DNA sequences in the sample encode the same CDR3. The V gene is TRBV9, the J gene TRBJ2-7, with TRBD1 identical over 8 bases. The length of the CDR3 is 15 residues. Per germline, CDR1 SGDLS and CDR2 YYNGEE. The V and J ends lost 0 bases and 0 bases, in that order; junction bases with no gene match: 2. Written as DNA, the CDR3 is TGTGCCAGCAGCGTAGGACAGGGGATCTCCTACGAGCAGTACTTC. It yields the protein CASSVGQGISYEQYF. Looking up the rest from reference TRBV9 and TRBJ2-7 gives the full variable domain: DSGVTQTPKHLITATGQRVTLRCSPRSGDLSVYWYQQSLDQGLQFLIQYYNGEERAKGNILERFSAQQFPDLHSELNLSSLELGDSALYFCASSVGQGISYEQYFGPGTRLTVT.